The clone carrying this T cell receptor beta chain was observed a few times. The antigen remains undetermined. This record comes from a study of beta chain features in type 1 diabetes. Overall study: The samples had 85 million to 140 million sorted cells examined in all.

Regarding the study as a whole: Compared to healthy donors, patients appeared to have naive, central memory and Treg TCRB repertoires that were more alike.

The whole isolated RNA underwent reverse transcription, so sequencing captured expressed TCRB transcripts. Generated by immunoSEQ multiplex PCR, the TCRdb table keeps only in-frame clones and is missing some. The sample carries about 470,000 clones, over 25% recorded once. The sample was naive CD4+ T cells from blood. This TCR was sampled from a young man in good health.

CDR3 bases: TGCGCCAGCAGCTTACGACAGGCCTACGAGCAGTACTTC. Protein product: CASSLRQAYEQYF. The rearrangement joins TRBV4-3 to TRBJ2-7; D is perhaps TRBD1 (6 bases). V was pared by 5 bases and J by 2 bases, with 10 bases between. Germline CDR1 reads LGHNA; CDR2 reads YSLEER. The CDR3 extends over 13 amino acids.